The entry that follows covers one TCR beta chain sequence. Its matching antigen is unknown. This entry comes from a study of Graves' ophthalmopathy and Graves' hyperthyroidism. At the level of the study: Cases classed as stable hyperthyroidism had no ophthalmopathy within 18 months of follow-up. Study-level findings and limits: The model flagged ophthalmopathy progression at more than 70% sensitivity and under 75% specificity.

Scientists amplified the TCR beta CDR3 regions from RNA transcripts. An initial RT-PCR round employing HTBI primers preceded a second-round multiplex PCR. From the multiplex PCR reads, TCRdb called clonotypes with MiXCR, one entry per CDR3 protein. The sample has a few hundred thousand distinct CDR3 sequences, about 35% seen once. Germline CDR1 reads SNHLY; CDR2 reads FYNNEI. The CDR3 length is 15 residues. Trimming removed 4 bases at V and 2 bases at J, with 14 bases between. Aged 18 to 65, hyperthyroidism patients had been newly diagnosed, with under 2 months' duration. Uncontrolled infections, pregnancy, lactation or other autoimmune diseases led to patient exclusion.

The source of this sequence is an adult man with Graves' hyperthyroidism. What was sequenced was peripheral blood or thyroid tissue (not recorded which). The chain joins TRBV2 to TRBJ2-5; the D gene could be TRBD1 or TRBD2 (5 bases each). CDR3 loop: CASSASRDAQETQYF. Written as DNA, the CDR3 is TGTGCCAGCAGTGCTAGTAGGGACGCTCAAGAGACCCAGTACTTC.